This TCR beta chain was recovered during a study of beta chain features in type 1 diabetes. The overall study: The patients were much like the healthy donors in age, gender and cell yields.

This clone has ten or more counts. Antigen: not known. Study observations and caveats: TCRB repertoires of naive, central memory and Treg cells appeared more similar among patients than among healthy donors.

The CDR3 runs to 16 residues. Germline CDR1 and CDR2: MDHEN and SYDVKM. Trimming removed 7 bases from V and 0 bases from J, with 13 bases in between. Every isolated RNA sample was fully reverse transcribed, so sequencing captured expressed TCRB transcripts. Using immunoSEQ multiplex PCR, the repertoire was profiled, and TCRdb retains in-frame clones only, with some absent. Of just over 150,000 clones in the sample, 8.5% to 14% are singletons; the top ten hold roughly 2%. Sequenced input: central memory CD4+ T cells from blood. The chain couples TRBV28 to TRBJ2-6; possible D gene TRBD2, 5 bases. This sequence originates from a man in his late teens or twenties in good health. CDR3 protein: CASTVASTSGANVLTF. CDR3 in DNA: TGTGCCAGCACTGTAGCGTCTACCTCTGGGGCCAACGTCCTGACTTTC.